A selection of T cell receptor beta chains follows, all from one sample in a study of identical twins. TCRdb recomputed calls from the 5' RACE reads with MiXCR, one row per CDR3 protein. The table has about 240,000 distinct CDR3 sequences, approximately 8% seen once. These same records also appear under a second study, on yellow fever vaccine responses in identical twins.

Sequencing was performed on CD8+ T cells sorted from blood. Source of these receptors: a woman aged 18-29 years in good health. The CDR3 runs from the conserved cysteine through the conserved F or W. The D gene is left open where the match is weak. Not all rows give a size; the values are once, few, many and, for expanded clones, a class.

TRBV7-6	TRBD1	TRBJ2-7	many	CASSLPSFGTGAYEQYF	TGTGCCAGCAGCTTACCCTCCTTTGGGACAGGGGCCTACGAGCAGTACTTC
TRBV24-1	TRBD2	TRBJ2-3	-	CATSDLSSGGEQYF	TGTGCCACCAGTGATTTGAGTAGCGGGGGTGAGCAGTATTTT
TRBV5-1	TRBD2	TRBJ2-1	-	CASSLGAGVFSNEQFF	TGCGCCAGCAGCTTGGGTGCGGGAGTATTTAGTAATGAGCAGTTCTTC
TRBV12-5	-	TRBJ1-2	many	CASALMTGEVLLPFYGYTF	TGTGCTAGTGCTCTAATGACAGGCGAGGTCTTGTTACCATTCTATGGCTACACCTTC
TRBV7-9	TRBD1	TRBJ2-7	-	CASSLGMTGVGYEQYF	TGTGCCAGCAGCCTGGGCATGACAGGGGTAGGCTACGAGCAGTACTTC
TRBV2	-	TRBJ1-5	few	CASSERGEYNQPQHF	TGTGCCAGCAGTGAACGAGGGGAATACAATCAGCCCCAGCATTTT
TRBV4-1	TRBD1	TRBJ1-2	few	CASSQGTGENYGYTF	TGCGCCAGCAGCCAGGGGACAGGGGAGAACTATGGCTACACCTTC
TRBV10-3	TRBD1	TRBJ2-3	many	CAIGTAITDTQYF	TGTGCCATCGGGACAGCGATCACAGATACGCAGTATTTT
TRBV2	-	TRBJ2-3	many	CASSTYRGTDTQYF	TGTGCCAGCAGTACCTATAGGGGCACAGATACGCAGTATTTT
TRBV20-1	-	TRBJ2-3	many	CSARGGWEDTQYF	TGCAGTGCTAGGGGGGGCTGGGAGGATACGCAGTATTTT
TRBV2	TRBD2	TRBJ2-3	few	CASNPGGNTDTQYF	TGTGCCAGCAATCCGGGGGGGAACACAGATACGCAGTATTTT
TRBV4-1	-	TRBJ1-2	few	CASSTTGLGPYGYTF	TGCGCCAGCAGCACCACAGGGTTAGGACCCTATGGCTACACCTTC
TRBV9	-	TRBJ1-1	few	CASSASGAVNTEAFF	TGTGCCAGCAGCGCCTCAGGGGCCGTGAACACTGAAGCTTTCTTT
TRBV4-1	-	TRBJ2-7	many	CASSQFRGSYEQYF	TGCGCCAGCAGCCAGTTCAGGGGTTCTTACGAGCAGTACTTC
TRBV9	-	TRBJ1-5	-	CASSPQGGNQPQHF	TGTGCCAGCAGCCCCCAGGGCGGCAATCAGCCCCAGCATTTT
TRBV11-2	-	TRBJ2-3	few	CASSLYGPTDTQYF	TGTGCCAGCAGCCTCTATGGGCCCACAGATACGCAGTATTTT
TRBV4-1	TRBD1	TRBJ2-5	-	CASSQERGDREETQYF	TGCGCCAGCAGCCAAGAACGAGGGGACAGGGAAGAGACCCAGTACTTC
TRBV7-9	TRBD1	TRBJ1-1	-	CASSETGATEAFF	TGTGCCAGCAGCGAGACAGGGGCTACTGAAGCTTTCTTT
TRBV20-1	-	TRBJ2-5	many	CSAQLHEPQETQYF	TGCAGTGCTCAACTCCACGAACCCCAAGAGACCCAGTACTTC
TRBV6-1	TRBD2	TRBJ2-1	few	CASSEGTSGTYNEQFF	TGTGCCAGCAGTGAAGGGACTAGCGGGACGTACAATGAGCAGTTCTTC
TRBV5-1	-	TRBJ1-1	many	CASSRDSLNTEAFF	TGCGCCAGCAGCCGGGACTCTCTGAACACTGAAGCTTTCTTT
TRBV12-3/TRBV12-4	-	TRBJ2-2	few	CASSFGAGLWFGELFF	TGTGCCAGCAGTTTTGGGGCTGGGTTGTGGTTCGGGGAGCTGTTTTTT
TRBV6-5	TRBD1	TRBJ1-1	-	CASSYSRGGYTEAFF	TGTGCCAGCAGTTACAGCAGGGGGGGGTACACTGAAGCTTTCTTT
TRBV20-1	-	TRBJ1-1	-	CSAREGHLTEAFF	TGCAGTGCTAGAGAAGGACATCTCACTGAAGCTTTCTTT
TRBV4-1	-	TRBJ2-3	few	CASSQGRGPAHTDTQYF	TGCGCCAGCAGCCAAGGCCGCGGGCCTGCCCACACAGATACGCAGTATTTT
TRBV7-9	-	TRBJ1-1	many	CASSRTPTEAFF	TGTGCCAGCAGCAGGACACCGACTGAAGCTTTCTTT
TRBV13	-	TRBJ2-1	many	CASSEGSYNEQFF	TGTGCCAGCAGTGAGGGATCCTACAATGAGCAGTTCTTC
TRBV6-5	-	TRBJ1-1	many	CASSYETGMYTEAFF	TGTGCCAGCAGTTACGAAACAGGGATGTACACTGAAGCTTTCTTT
TRBV28	-	TRBJ1-2	few	CASRPRDAIGYTF	TGTGCCAGCAGACCACGGGACGCCATTGGCTACACCTTC
TRBV2	TRBD2	TRBJ2-1	few	CASTEWASGSGNEQFF	TGTGCCAGCACCGAATGGGCTAGCGGGAGCGGGAATGAGCAGTTCTTC
TRBV5-1	TRBD1	TRBJ1-2	-	CASSLEGLDRENYGYTF	TGCGCCAGCAGCTTGGAAGGGTTGGACAGGGAGAACTATGGCTACACCTTC
TRBV27	TRBD1	TRBJ2-7	few	CASSLYLGQAAFEQYF	TGTGCCAGCAGTTTATATTTGGGACAGGCCGCTTTTGAGCAGTACTTC
TRBV10-3	-	TRBJ1-2	few	CAISESSRGMNGYTF	TGTGCCATCAGTGAGTCGAGTAGGGGTATGAATGGCTACACCTTC
TRBV25-1	TRBD2	TRBJ2-1	few	CASGLAGYHNEQFF	TGTGCCTCAGGACTAGCGGGATACCACAATGAGCAGTTCTTC
TRBV29-1	TRBD2	TRBJ2-1	many	CSVLAGYNEQFF	TGCAGCGTTTTAGCGGGGTACAATGAGCAGTTCTTC
TRBV28	-	TRBJ2-7	few	CASSLGMTDEQYF	TGTGCCAGCAGTTTAGGGATGACAGACGAGCAGTACTTC
TRBV29-1	-	TRBJ2-7	many	CSVVGLRQGGYEQYF	TGCAGCGTTGTGGGCCTCAGACAGGGAGGGTACGAGCAGTACTTC
TRBV12-3/TRBV12-4	-	TRBJ1-5	many	CASSLAQGFQPQHF	TGTGCCAGCAGTTTAGCTCAGGGGTTTCAGCCCCAGCATTTT
TRBV4-1	-	TRBJ2-3	few	CASSQDRQGGPTDTQYF	TGCGCCAGCAGCCAAGATCGTCAGGGGGGGCCCACAGATACGCAGTATTTT
TRBV4-1	TRBD2	TRBJ2-7	-	CASSLLGGLAGDRSYEQYF	TGCGCCAGCAGCCTTTTGGGGGGACTAGCGGGTGATAGATCCTACGAGCAGTACTTC
TRBV7-9	TRBD2	TRBJ2-1	few	CASSLSPGLANNEQFF	TGTGCCAGCAGCCTGAGCCCGGGACTAGCCAACAATGAGCAGTTCTTC
TRBV9	-	TRBJ2-7	-	CASSASGSSSYEQYF	TGTGCCAGCAGCGCCTCCGGGTCTTCTTCCTACGAGCAGTACTTC
TRBV7-6	-	TRBJ2-7	-	CASSPVKSYYEQYF	TGTGCCAGCAGCCCGGTGAAGAGCTACTATGAGCAGTACTTC
TRBV3-1	-	TRBJ2-6	-	CASSHQTATISGANVLTF	TGTGCCAGCAGCCACCAGACAGCGACGATCTCTGGGGCCAACGTCCTGACTTTC
TRBV7-9	-	TRBJ1-2	few	CASFIGTDYGYTF	TGTGCCAGCTTTATCGGGACGGATTATGGCTACACCTTC
TRBV9	TRBD2	TRBJ2-7	many	CASSPTGGAAYEQYF	TGTGCCAGCTCCCCAACGGGAGGAGCCGCATACGAGCAGTACTTC
TRBV5-1	-	TRBJ2-1	many	CASSLDLNNEQFF	TGCGCCAGCAGCTTGGACCTAAACAATGAGCAGTTCTTC
TRBV19	TRBD1	TRBJ2-7	few	CASRRTGRYEQYF	TGTGCCAGTAGAAGGACAGGAAGGTACGAGCAGTACTTC
TRBV20-1	-	TRBJ2-1	few	CSAKDLARDYNEQFF	TGCAGTGCCAAGGATCTAGCGCGAGACTACAATGAGCAGTTCTTC
TRBV5-6	-	TRBJ1-1	few	CASSLARAEAFF	TGTGCCAGCAGCTTGGCAAGGGCTGAAGCTTTCTTT
TRBV20-1	-	TRBJ2-7	-	CSARDLGTRAYEQYF	TGCAGTGCTAGAGATCTGGGAACCCGGGCCTACGAGCAGTACTTC
TRBV5-1	TRBD1	TRBJ2-1	-	CASSFGRGLNNEQFF	TGCGCCAGCAGCTTCGGTAGGGGGCTCAACAATGAGCAGTTCTTC
TRBV29-1	TRBD2	TRBJ2-1	many	CSGQAGLAGVNEQFF	TGCAGCGGCCAAGCGGGACTAGCGGGAGTCAATGAGCAGTTCTTC